This T cell receptor (beta chain) was identified in a study of blood T cell repertoires in COVID-19. At the level of the study: The samples span acute and convalescent COVID-19 from the United States, Italy and Spain. T cells, B-cell-depleted T cells, or PBMCs supplied cDNA or gDNA.

Trimming took 5 bases from V and 7 from J, leaving 15 bases between them. This CDR3 spans 13 amino acids. Germline lookup yields CDR1 SGHVS and CDR2 FQNEAQ. The authors' processing: Amplification of reference gene primers provided the estimated nucleated cell counts. Clones were read by immunoSEQ multiplex PCR, and TCRdb kept only the in-frame ones, dropping some. V, J and clone size derive from that table, while D and trimming were established from the DNA sequence. The table includes some 260,000 clones, around 90% detected once. Participants, 18 to 89 years old, spanned approximately 26 US areas. This sequence originates from a woman in her 30s with acute COVID-19. Sequenced input: PBMCs or T cells enriched from blood (not recorded which). The V and J genes are TRBV7-8 and TRBJ2-7; unclear D gene. The CDR3 DNA is TGTGCCAGCAGCCCAGAACGGTTGGAGGAGCAGTACTTC. Amino acid sequence: CASSPERLEEQYF.